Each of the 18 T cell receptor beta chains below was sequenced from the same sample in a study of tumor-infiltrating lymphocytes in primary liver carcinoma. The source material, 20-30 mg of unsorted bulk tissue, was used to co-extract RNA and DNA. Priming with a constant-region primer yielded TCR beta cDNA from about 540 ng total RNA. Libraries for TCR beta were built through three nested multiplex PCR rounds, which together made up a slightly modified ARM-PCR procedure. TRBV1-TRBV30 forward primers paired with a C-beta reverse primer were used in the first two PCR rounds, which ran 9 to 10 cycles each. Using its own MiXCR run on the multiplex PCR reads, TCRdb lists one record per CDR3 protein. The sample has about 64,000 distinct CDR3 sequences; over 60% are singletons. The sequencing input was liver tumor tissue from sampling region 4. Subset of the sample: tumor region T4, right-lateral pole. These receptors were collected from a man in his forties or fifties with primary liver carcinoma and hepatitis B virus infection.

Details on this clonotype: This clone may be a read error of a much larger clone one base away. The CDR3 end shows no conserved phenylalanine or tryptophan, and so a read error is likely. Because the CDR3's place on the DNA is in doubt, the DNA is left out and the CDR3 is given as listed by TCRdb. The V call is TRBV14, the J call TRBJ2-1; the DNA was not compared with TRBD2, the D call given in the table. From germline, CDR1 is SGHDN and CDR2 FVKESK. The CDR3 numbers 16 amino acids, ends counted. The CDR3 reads CVSSAVAGWVNNEQFL.

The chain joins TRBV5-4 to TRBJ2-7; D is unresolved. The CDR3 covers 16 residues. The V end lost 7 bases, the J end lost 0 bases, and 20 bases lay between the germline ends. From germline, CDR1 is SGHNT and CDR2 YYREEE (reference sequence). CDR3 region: CASGLFTGPDSYEQYF. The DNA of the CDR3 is TGTGCCAGCGGTTTGTTTACGGGTCCCGACTCCTACGAGCAGTACTTC. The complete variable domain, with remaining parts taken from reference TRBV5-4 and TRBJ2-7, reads ETGVTQSPTHLIKTRGQQVTLRCSSQSGHNTVSWYQQALGQGPQFIFQYYREEENGRGNFPPRFSGLQFPNYSSELNVNALELDDSALYLCASGLFTGPDSYEQYFGPGTRLTVT.

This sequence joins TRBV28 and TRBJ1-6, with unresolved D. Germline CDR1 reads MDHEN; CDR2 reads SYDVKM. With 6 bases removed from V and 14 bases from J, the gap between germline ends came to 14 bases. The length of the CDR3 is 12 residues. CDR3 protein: CASSFIRSALHF. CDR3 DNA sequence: TGTGCCAGCAGCTTCATCCGCTCAGCCCTCCACTTT.

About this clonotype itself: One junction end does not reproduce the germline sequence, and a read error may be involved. CDR3 sequence reads: CASSERLGTEGYGQYF. The CDR3 DNA reads as TGTGCCAGCAGTGAAAGGTTGGGGACGGAGGGGTACGGGCAGTACTTC. The chain has TRBV6-1 and TRBJ2-7; maybe TRBD2 (6 bases). This CDR3 spans 16 amino acids. Per the germline V gene, CDR1 is MNHNS and CDR2 is SASEGT.

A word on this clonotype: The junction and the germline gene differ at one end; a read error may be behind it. The DNA of the CDR3 is TGTGCCAGCAGCTTATGGGGATACAATCAGTCCCAGCATTTT. Its translation is CASSLWGYNQSQHF. V gene TRBV5-5 combines with J gene TRBJ1-5; D call uncertain. Germline assignment: CDR1 SGHKS and CDR2 YYEKEE (reference sequence). CDR3 length equals 14 residues.

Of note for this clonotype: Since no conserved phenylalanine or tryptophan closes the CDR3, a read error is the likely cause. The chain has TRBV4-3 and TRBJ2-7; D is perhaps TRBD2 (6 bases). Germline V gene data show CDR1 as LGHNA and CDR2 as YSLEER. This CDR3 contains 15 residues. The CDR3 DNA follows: TGCGCCAACAGCCAAGATCGGGAGATTCCCTACGAGCAGTACCTC. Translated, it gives CANSQDREIPYEQYL.

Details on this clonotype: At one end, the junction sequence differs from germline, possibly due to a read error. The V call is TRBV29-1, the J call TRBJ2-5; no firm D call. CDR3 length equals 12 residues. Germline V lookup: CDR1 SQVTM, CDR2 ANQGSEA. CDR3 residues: CSVEIQLETHYF. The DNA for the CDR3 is TGCAGCGTTGAAATACAGTTGGAGACCCACTACTTC.

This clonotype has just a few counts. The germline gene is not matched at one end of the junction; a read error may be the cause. CDR3 residues: CSVESDRGRAETLYF. CDR3 in DNA: TGCAGCGTTGAATCGGACAGGGGGCGAGCAGAGACCCTGTACTTC. The chain joins TRBV29-1 to TRBJ2-5; 11 nucleotides line up with TRBD1. CDR3 length: 15 residues. Germline V gene sequence: CDR1 SQVTM, CDR2 ANQGSEA.

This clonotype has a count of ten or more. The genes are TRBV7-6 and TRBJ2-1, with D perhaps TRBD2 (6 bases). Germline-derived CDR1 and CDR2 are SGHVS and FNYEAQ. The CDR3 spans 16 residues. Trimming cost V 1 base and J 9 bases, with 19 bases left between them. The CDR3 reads CASSLVADYSRSEQFF. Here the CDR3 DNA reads TGTGCCAGCAGCTTAGTAGCGGACTACTCGAGAAGTGAGCAGTTCTTC.

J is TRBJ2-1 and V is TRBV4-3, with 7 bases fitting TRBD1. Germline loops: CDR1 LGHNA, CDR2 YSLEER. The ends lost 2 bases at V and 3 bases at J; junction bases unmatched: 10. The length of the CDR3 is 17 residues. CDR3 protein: CASSQNPSDRCYNEQFF. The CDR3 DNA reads TGCGCCAGCAGCCAAAACCCCTCGGACAGGTGCTACAATGAGCAGTTCTTC.

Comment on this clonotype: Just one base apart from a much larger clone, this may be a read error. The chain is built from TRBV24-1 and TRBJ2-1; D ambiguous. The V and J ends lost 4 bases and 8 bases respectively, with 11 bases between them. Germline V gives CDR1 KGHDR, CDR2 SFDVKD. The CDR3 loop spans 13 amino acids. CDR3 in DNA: TGTGCCACCAGTGAGCCAAATTACGATGAGCAGTTCTTC. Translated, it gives CATSEPNYDEQFF.

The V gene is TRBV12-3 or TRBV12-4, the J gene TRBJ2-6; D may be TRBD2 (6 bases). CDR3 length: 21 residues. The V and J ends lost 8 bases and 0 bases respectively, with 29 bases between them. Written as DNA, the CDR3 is TGTGCCAGCGGTCGGACCCGACTAGTCCCCGGTCGGGCCTCTGGGGCCAACGTCCTGACTTTC. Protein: CASGRTRLVPGRASGANVLTF.

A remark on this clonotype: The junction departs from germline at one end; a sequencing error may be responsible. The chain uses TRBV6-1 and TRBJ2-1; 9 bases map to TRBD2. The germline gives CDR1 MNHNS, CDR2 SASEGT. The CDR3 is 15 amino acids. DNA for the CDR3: TGTGCCAGCCGTGAAGAAGCGGGAGGATACAATGAGCAGTGCTTC. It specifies CASREEAGGYNEQCF.

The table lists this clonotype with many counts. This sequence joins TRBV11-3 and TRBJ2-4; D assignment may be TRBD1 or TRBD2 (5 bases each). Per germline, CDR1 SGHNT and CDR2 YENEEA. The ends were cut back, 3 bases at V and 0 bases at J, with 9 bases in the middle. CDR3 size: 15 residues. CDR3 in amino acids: CASSFGAIAKNIQYF. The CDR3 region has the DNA TGTGCCAGCAGCTTCGGGGCGATAGCCAAAAACATTCAGTACTTC. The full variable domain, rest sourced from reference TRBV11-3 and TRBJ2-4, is EAGVVQSPRYKIIEKKQPVAFWCNPISGHNTLYWYLQNLGQGPELLIRYENEEAVDDSQLPKDRFSAERLKGVDSTLKIQPAELGDSAVYLCASSFGAIAKNIQYFGAGTRLSVL.

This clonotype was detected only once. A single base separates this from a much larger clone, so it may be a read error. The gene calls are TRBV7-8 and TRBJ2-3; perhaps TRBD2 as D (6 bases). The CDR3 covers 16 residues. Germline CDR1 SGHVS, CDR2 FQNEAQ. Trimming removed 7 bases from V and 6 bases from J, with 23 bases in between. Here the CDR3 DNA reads TGTGCCAGCAAACAGATGGCGGGGCCCCTTGGGGATACGCAGTATTTT. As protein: CASKQMAGPLGDTQYF. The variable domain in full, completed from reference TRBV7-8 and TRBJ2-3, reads GAGVSQSPRYKVAKRGQDVALRCDPISGHVSLFWYQQALGQGPEFLTYFQNEAQLDKSGLPSDRFFAERPEGSVSTLKIQRTQQEDSAVYLCASKQMAGPLGDTQYFGPGTRLTVL.

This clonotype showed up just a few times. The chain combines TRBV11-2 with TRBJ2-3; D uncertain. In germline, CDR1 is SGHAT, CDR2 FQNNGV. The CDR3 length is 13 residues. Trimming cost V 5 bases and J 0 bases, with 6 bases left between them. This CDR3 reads CASSIHSTDTQYF. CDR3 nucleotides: TGTGCCAGCAGCATTCATAGCACAGATACGCAGTATTTT.

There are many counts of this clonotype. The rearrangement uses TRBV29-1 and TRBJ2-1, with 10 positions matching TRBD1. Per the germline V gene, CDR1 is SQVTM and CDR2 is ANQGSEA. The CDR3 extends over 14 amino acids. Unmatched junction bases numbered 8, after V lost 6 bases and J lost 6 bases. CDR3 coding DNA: TGCAGCGTCGACGGGACAGGGGTGAGCAATGAGCAGTTCTTC. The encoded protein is CSVDGTGVSNEQFF.

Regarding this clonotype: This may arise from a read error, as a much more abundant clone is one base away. This CDR3 is CASSLARGRAEAFF. CDR3 DNA: TGTGCCAGCAGCTTAGCCAGGGGGCGAGCTGAAGCTTTCTTT. V is TRBV11-2 and J is TRBJ1-1; 8 nucleotides agree with TRBD1. In germline, CDR1 is SGHAT, CDR2 FQNNGV. This CDR3 contains 14 residues. With 1 base clipped from V and 6 bases from J, the junction kept 4 bases outside the gene matches.